The 20 T cell receptor beta chains presented below share a single source sample, sequenced in a study of sequential checkpoint blockade in melanoma. Profiled with immunoSEQ multiplex PCR; TCRdb holds only in-frame clones, not every one. The repertoire holds 9,000 to 13,000 clones, with roughly 69% as singletons. Treatment meaning: randomized to nivolumab then ipilimumab (arm A) or the reverse (arm B). The sample was CD8+ T cells sorted from blood (inferred from file names), taken from a patient given nivolumab and ipilimumab in sequence. These receptors came from a human donor with melanoma.

The chain is built from TRBV7-8 and TRBJ2-1, with a possible D match to TRBD1 (5 bases). CDR1 is SGHVS, CDR2 FQNEAQ, per germline. V was pared by 3 bases and J by 0 bases, with 12 bases between. The CDR3 has 16 residues. CDR3 sequence (DNA): TGTGCCAGCAGCTTCCTTAGGGGTCGCTCCTACAATGAGCAGTTCTTC. It codes for CASSFLRGRSYNEQFF.

The chain couples TRBV27 to TRBJ1-5; TRBD1 aligns across 10 bases. Germline trimming cut 5 bases from V and 6 bases from J; bases unmatched to any gene: 4. Per the germline V gene, CDR1 is MNHEY and CDR2 is SMNVEV (reference sequence). The CDR3 runs 14 residues. The CDR3 sequence: CASSIGTGVQPQHF. The CDR3 DNA reads as TGTGCCAGCAGTATCGGGACAGGGGTTCAGCCCCAGCATTTT.

The chain recombines TRBV6-1 with TRBJ2-4; 7 bases match TRBD1. The length of the CDR3 is 14 residues. The V gene end was trimmed by 8 bases and the J gene end by 0 bases; junction bases not matched to a gene: 4. CDR1 MNHNS and CDR2 SASEGT come from the germline V gene. The DNA of the CDR3 is TGTGCCAGCCTCGACAGGGTAGCCAAAAACATTCAGTACTTC. Protein sequence: CASLDRVAKNIQYF.

In its sample, this clone was seen a few times. The chain joins TRBV11-2 to TRBJ2-7; TRBD1 aligns across 8 bases. The CDR3 has 15 amino acids. V shed 0 bases and J 4 bases; nucleotides not matched to a gene: 5. Germline loops: CDR1 SGHAT, CDR2 FQNNGV. CDR3 residues: CASSLDQGAQYEQYF. Written as DNA, the CDR3 is TGTGCCAGCAGCTTAGATCAGGGGGCGCAGTACGAGCAGTACTTC. The complete variable domain, with remaining parts taken from reference TRBV11-2 and TRBJ2-7, reads EAGVAQSPRYKIIEKRQSVAFWCNPISGHATLYWYQQILGQGPKLLIQFQNNGVVDDSQLPKDRFSAERLKGVDSTLKIQPAKLEDSAVYLCASSLDQGAQYEQYFGPGTRLTVT.

The chain couples TRBV2 to TRBJ1-2, with a possible D match to TRBD1 (6 bases). Germline lookup yields CDR1 SNHLY and CDR2 FYNNEI. Trimming stripped 6 bases from V and 7 bases from J, with 15 bases between. This CDR3 comprises 13 residues. The CDR3 region has the DNA TGTGCCAGCAGCAGGGGTCCTATGGGTGGCTACACCTTC. It is translated as CASSRGPMGGYTF.

J is TRBJ1-5 and V is TRBV7-8, with 7 nucleotides matching TRBD1. Germline trimming cut 1 base from V and 5 bases from J; bases unmatched to any gene: 5. The CDR3 sequence is 15 residues long. CDR1 is SGHVS and CDR2 is FQNEAQ in the germline V gene. DNA for the CDR3: TGTGCCAGCAGCTTAGTCGGCCAGGGGGATCAGCCCCAGCATTTT. Its translation is CASSLVGQGDQPQHF.

V and J are TRBV5-6 and TRBJ1-1, with D uncertain. CDR3 length: 13 residues. V was clipped by 3 bases and J by 0 bases, with 6 bases between them. The germline gives CDR1 SGHDT, CDR2 YYEEEE. The CDR3 coding sequence is TGTGCCAGCAGCTCGAACATGAACACTGAAGCTTTCTTT. It yields the protein CASSSNMNTEAFF.

This clone was seen a single time. In DNA, the CDR3 is TGTGCCAGAAGCGTGGACCTAACTAGCGACTCCTCCTACAATGAGCAGTTCTTC. Its protein product is CARSVDLTSDSSYNEQFF. The gene calls are TRBV5-3 and TRBJ2-1; 7 positions match TRBD2. TRBV5-3 is designated an ORF whose function remains uncertain. The CDR3 spans 18 residues. The junction had 13 bases not matched to a gene; V was cut back by 4 bases and J by 0 bases.

The rearrangement uses TRBV5-6 and TRBJ1-5, with D unclear. CDR1 and CDR2 from the germline V gene are SGHDT and YYEEEE. The CDR3 sequence is 15 residues long. Between the trimmed V and J ends, which lost 6 bases and 1 base, there was a span of 14 bases. The CDR3 protein is CASTTWHTSNQPQHF. As DNA, the CDR3 is TGTGCCAGCACCACGTGGCACACAAGCAATCAGCCCCAGCATTTT.

With regard to this clone: Relative to the germline gene, one junction end is altered; a read error may explain this. V usage is TRBV2 and J usage is TRBJ2-7; 10 bases align to TRBD1. The CDR3 covers 15 residues. The germline gives CDR1 SNHLY, CDR2 FYNNEI. CDR3 in DNA: TGCGCCAGCAGCCCTGGACAGGGGGAAGGGTACGAGCAGTACTTC. The encoded protein is CASSPGQGEGYEQYF.

The chain uses TRBV7-2 and TRBJ2-1; no clear D. CDR1 and CDR2 from the germline V gene are SGHTA and FQGNSA. The CDR3 runs to 13 residues. V shed 1 base and J shed 5 bases, with 6 bases lying between them. The CDR3 nucleotides are TGTGCCAGCAGCTTAGTTGGGCACAATGAGCAGTTCTTC. Translated, it gives CASSLVGHNEQFF.

In its sample, this clone ranks as medium-sized. V and J are TRBV5-5 and TRBJ2-2, with a tentative D call TRBD2 (6 bases). This CDR3 spans 16 amino acids. V was shortened by 2 bases and J by 7 bases, with 18 bases between the two germline ends. Germline V CDR1 and CDR2: SGHKS, YYEKEE (reference sequence). CDR3 DNA sequence: TGTGCCAGCAGCTTAGTCCCTACTAGCATTATCGGGGAGCTGTTTTTT. Translated: CASSLVPTSIIGELFF.

The gene calls are TRBV4-1 and TRBJ2-3, with 11 bases aligning to TRBD2. The ends lost 6 bases at V and 0 bases at J; junction bases unmatched: 5. Germline-derived CDR1 and CDR2 are MGHRA and YSYEKL. The CDR3 is 16 amino acids. The CDR3 bases are TGCGCCAGCAGGGCCCGGACTAGCGGGAGCACAGATACGCAGTATTTT. It is translated as CASRARTSGSTDTQYF.

The chain has TRBV5-6 and TRBJ1-2; the D gene is possibly TRBD1 (6 bases). The germline gives CDR1 SGHDT, CDR2 YYEEEE. The CDR3 consists of 14 residues. The germline V and J ends were trimmed by 1 base and 8 bases, with 15 bases remaining between them. The chain's CDR3 is CASSLRQGRKGYTF. In DNA form, the CDR3 reads TGTGCCAGCAGCTTGAGGCAGGGGCGCAAAGGCTACACCTTC.

Here the CDR3 reads CASSVRPVSGNTIYF. The CDR3 nucleotides are TGTGCCAGCAGTGTGAGGCCAGTCTCTGGAAACACCATATATTTT. The chain carries TRBV6-1 and TRBJ1-3; D gene ambiguous. The CDR3 is 15 residues long. V was cut by 4 bases and J by 0 bases, with 10 bases left in between. The germline V gene encodes CDR1 MNHNS and CDR2 SASEGT.

This clone was detected only a few times. CDR3 region: CASTLSGYQPQHF. As DNA, the CDR3 is TGTGCCAGCACCCTCTCTGGCTATCAGCCCCAGCATTTT. This chain connects TRBV28 to TRBJ1-5; no definite D call. In germline, CDR1 is MDHEN, CDR2 SYDVKM. The CDR3 totals 13 residues. Trimming pared 7 bases from V and 5 bases from J, leaving 12 bases between. Variable domain in full (rest from reference TRBV28 and TRBJ1-5): DVKVTQSSRYLVKRTGEKVFLECVQDMDHENMFWYRQDPGLGLRLIYFSYDVKMKEKGDIPEGYSVSREKKERFSLILESASTNQTSMYLCASTLSGYQPQHFGDGTRLSIL.

Concerning this clone itself: One junction end disagrees with the germline gene, perhaps due to a read error. This chain joins TRBV6-5 and TRBJ2-7, with a weak D call TRBD2 (6 bases). CDR1 is MNHEY, CDR2 SVGAGI, per germline. The CDR3 totals 13 residues. The CDR3 reads CASSYSGGGRESF. As DNA, the CDR3 is TGTGCCAGCAGTTACAGTGGGGGAGGACGGGAGAGCTTC.

The rearrangement joins TRBV19 to TRBJ2-5; 7 nucleotides line up with TRBD2. V gave up 8 bases and J gave up 2 bases; unmatched junction bases: 14. The CDR3 has 16 residues. Per the germline V gene, CDR1 is LNHDA and CDR2 is SQIVND (reference sequence). The CDR3 is CASGGDRTFQQETQYF. In DNA form, the CDR3 reads TGTGCCAGTGGGGGGGACCGAACCTTCCAACAAGAGACCCAGTACTTC.

The chain recombines TRBV10-2 with TRBJ2-7; the match to TRBD2 covers 14 bases. The CDR3 runs 15 residues. CDR1 is WSHSY and CDR2 is SAAADI in the germline V gene. Trimming took 6 bases from V and 5 from J; bases not matched to a gene: 6. CDR3: CASRGTSGSPHEQYF. CDR3 sequence (DNA): TGCGCCAGCAGAGGGACTAGCGGGAGCCCCCACGAGCAGTACTTC.

This sequence joins TRBV4-3 and TRBJ1-2; tentative D call: TRBD1 (6 bases). V lost 4 bases, J lost 3 bases, and 12 bases lay in between. This CDR3 has 14 amino acids. The germline V gene has CDR1 LGHNA and CDR2 YSLEER. CDR3 sequence (DNA): TGCGCCAGCAGCCCCCTGGGGGCCGACTATGGCTACACCTTC. As protein: CASSPLGADYGYTF.